Listed below are T cell receptor beta chains from one sample, sequenced in a study of cytomegalovirus exposure and HLA in healthy donors. Using immunoSEQ multiplex PCR, the repertoire was profiled, and TCRdb retains in-frame clones only, with some absent. The profile shows roughly 150,000 clones, roughly three quarters of them singletons. Specimen: PBMCs. These receptor sequences come from a male donor in good health and CMV-seronegative. Both conserved end residues are part of each CDR3. The D gene is left open where the match is weak. The listing skips clone size in some rows; elsewhere it reads once, few, many or a size class.

V: TRBV13; D: -; size: -; J: TRBJ1-3; CDR3: CASSLGRGTGNTIYF
V: TRBV7-8; D: -; size: -; J: TRBJ2-1; CDR3: CASSLESSYNEQFF
V: TRBV7-9; D: TRBD1; size: few; J: TRBJ1-1; CDR3: CASSLNRGLGTEAFF
V: TRBV7-3; D: TRBD2; size: -; J: TRBJ2-6; CDR3: CASSLTPLAGVGANVLTF
V: TRBV5-1; D: TRBD1; size: -; J: TRBJ1-2; CDR3: CASSTARTGENGYTF
V: TRBV7-9; D: TRBD1; size: -; J: TRBJ1-2; CDR3: CASSLDRVGGYTF
V: TRBV5-1; D: TRBD1; size: -; J: -; CDR3: CASSGDRVKNEQYF
V: TRBV29-1; D: -; size: -; J: TRBJ2-1; CDR3: CSVDRRYNEQFF
V: TRBV11-3; D: TRBD1; size: -; J: TRBJ2-2; CDR3: CASSSGTGPGGELFF
V: TRBV28; D: TRBD1; size: -; J: TRBJ1-5; CDR3: CASSLQNRGQPQHF
V: TRBV23-1; D: TRBD1; size: -; J: TRBJ2-7; CDR3: CASSQRTGAPYEQYF
V: TRBV6-6; D: -; size: -; J: TRBJ1-1; CDR3: CASSYSTTKVGEAFF
V: TRBV6-5; D: TRBD2; size: -; J: TRBJ2-1; CDR3: CASSYSGLAGSNEQFF
V: TRBV10-3; D: TRBD2; size: -; J: TRBJ2-1; CDR3: CAISGERLAGGLDEQFF
V: TRBV28; D: -; size: -; J: TRBJ2-2; CDR3: CASSLSKAGGTGELFF
V: TRBV27; D: -; size: -; J: TRBJ2-3; CDR3: CASSLFPQSLTDTQYF
V: TRBV11-2; D: -; size: -; J: TRBJ2-7; CDR3: CASSLVSVEQYF
V: TRBV6-5; D: -; size: -; J: TRBJ1-1; CDR3: CASSYKGGGEAFF